This T cell receptor beta chain was obtained from a study of T cell clusters in autoimmune cytopenias. Overall study: Per sample, median TRB depth was roughly 50,000 reads, yielding a median 2,350 distinct clonotypes.

Findings of the study overall: TRB repertoire shifts in secondary cytopenia and chronic lymphocytic leukemia mostly reflected lymphoma, not autoimmunity. The cluster-lack signature was not seen for secondary cytopenia versus chronic lymphocytic leukemia. Primary autoimmune cytopenia patients seemingly lacked the physiological T cell clusters found in healthy donors.

On this clonotype: What it binds is not known.

One tube held mixed TRB-A and TRB-B primer pools for touch-down PCR. TCRdb re-called the multiplex PCR reads and gives one entry per CDR3 protein, without DNA. The listing contains 6,500 to 7,500 distinct CDR3 sequences. Germline CDR1 MNHEY, CDR2 SVGAGI. This CDR3 has 17 amino acids. Each sample's input was around 250 ng genomic DNA, 35,000 to 40,000 genome equivalents. The TCR originated in a human donor with an autoimmune cytopenia or autoimmune hepatitis (not recorded which). The source material was peripheral blood. This chain uses TRBV6-5 with TRBJ1-5; TCRdb picks TRBD1, but there is no DNA to check that call. CDR3 loop: CATSTINDRGQNQPQHF.